The clone carrying this TCR beta chain was counted a few times. Its antigen is undetermined. TCRdb recomputed calls from the reads with MiXCR, one row per CDR3 protein. Here the sample spans roughly 230,000 distinct CDR3 sequences, 15% to 20% being singletons. The CDR3 extends over 14 amino acids. V lost 2 bases to trimming and J lost 5 bases, with 13 bases between them. Germline V gene data show CDR1 as ENHRY and CDR2 as SYGVKD. The data stem from a study of T cell repertoires in cytomegalovirus infection. As for the study in general: Both a matching HLA type and CMV infection were indicated by public TCR beta signatures.

Study results and caveats: Within the response measured ex vivo, HLA-C-restricted CMV-specific TCR beta clonotypes were dominant. Cumulative public TCR beta family frequency identified CMV carriers with the relevant HLA.

This receptor was obtained from a human donor in good health (CMV status not recorded). Some clones in this sample may be carry-over from other donors' samples. The chain couples TRBV10-3 to TRBJ2-7, with a weak D call TRBD1 (6 bases). The sequenced material came from CD8+ T cells from PBMCs. CDR3 residues: CAISEPDRTHEQYF. The CDR3 nucleotides are TGTGCCATCAGTGAGCCCGACAGGACCCACGAGCAGTACTTC.